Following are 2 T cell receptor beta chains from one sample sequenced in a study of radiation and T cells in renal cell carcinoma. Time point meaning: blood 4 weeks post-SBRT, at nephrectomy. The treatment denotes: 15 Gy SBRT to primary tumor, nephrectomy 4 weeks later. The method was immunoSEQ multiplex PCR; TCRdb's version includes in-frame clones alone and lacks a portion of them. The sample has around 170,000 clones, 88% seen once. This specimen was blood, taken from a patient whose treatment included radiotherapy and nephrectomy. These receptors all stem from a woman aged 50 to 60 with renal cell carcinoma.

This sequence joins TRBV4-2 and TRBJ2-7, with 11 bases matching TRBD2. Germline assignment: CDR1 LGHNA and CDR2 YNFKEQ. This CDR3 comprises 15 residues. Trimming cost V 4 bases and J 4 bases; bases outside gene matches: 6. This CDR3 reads CASSPVAGGWYEQYF. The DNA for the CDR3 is TGTGCCAGCAGCCCTGTAGCGGGGGGGTGGTACGAGCAGTACTTC.

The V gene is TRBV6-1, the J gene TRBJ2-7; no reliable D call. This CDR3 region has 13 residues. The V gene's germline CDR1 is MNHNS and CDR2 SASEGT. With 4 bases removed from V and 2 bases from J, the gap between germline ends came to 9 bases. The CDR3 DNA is TGTGCCAGCAGTGGGACGGCCACCTACGAGCAGTACTTC. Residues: CASSGTATYEQYF.